The TCR beta chain described here comes from a study of early T cells in non-severe SARS-CoV-2 infection. Overall study: Bulk RNA taken from unsorted whole blood was sequenced, leaving chains unpaired.

Unique molecular identifiers were attached to individual cDNA molecules. Each CDR3 protein gets one entry after TCRdb re-called the 5' RACE reads with MiXCR. The table has some 54,000 distinct CDR3 sequences, approximately 9.9% seen once. Material for sequencing was whole blood. This receptor was taken from an adult who was a healthcare worker with PCR-confirmed SARS-CoV-2 infection or an uninfected control (not recorded which).

CDR3 coding DNA: TGTGCCAGCAGTTACTCCCTCTCCTACGAGCAGTACTTC. As protein: CASSYSLSYEQYF. This rearrangement joins TRBV6-2 or TRBV6-3 to TRBJ2-7; no clear D. The V gene lost 0 bases and the J gene lost 0 bases, with 3 bases spanning the gap. The CDR3 extends over 13 amino acids. The germline gives CDR1 MNHEY, CDR2 SVGEGT.